These 8 T cell receptor beta chains were sequenced from one sample in a study of T cell responses to AZD1222 COVID-19 vaccine. Measured with immunoSEQ multiplex PCR; TCRdb has only the in-frame clones, and not every one. The sample has about 83,000 clones, roughly 90% seen once. Sequenced here: peripheral blood, sampled on day 0 of MenACWY control vaccination. The receptors were sampled from an adult in good health.

This chain connects TRBV5-6 to TRBJ1-5; the D gene is possibly TRBD1 (5 bases). The CDR3 consists of 15 residues. Looked up from germline, CDR1 is SGHDT and CDR2 is YYEEEE. Trimming removed 4 bases at V and 3 bases at J, with 14 bases between. CDR3 in amino acids: CASSVWGGVNQPQHF. The CDR3 nucleotides read TGTGCCAGCAGCGTCTGGGGCGGCGTCAATCAGCCCCAGCATTTT. Variable domain in full (rest from reference TRBV5-6 and TRBJ1-5): DAGVTQSPTHLIKTRGQQVTLRCSPKSGHDTVSWYQQALGQGPQFIFQYYEEEERQRGNFPDRFSGHQFPNYSSELNVNALLLGDSALYLCASSVWGGVNQPQHFGDGTRLSIL.

This clone appeared a few times. V and J are TRBV6-2 or TRBV6-3 and TRBJ1-5, with D possibly matching TRBD1 (6 bases). This CDR3 has 13 amino acids. The V gene lost 5 bases and the J gene lost 7 bases, with 12 bases spanning the gap. The V gene's germline CDR1 is MNHEY and CDR2 SVGEGT. CDR3: CASSPHRVQPQHF. CDR3 DNA sequence: TGTGCCAGCAGTCCCCACAGGGTACAGCCCCAGCATTTT.

In nucleotides, the CDR3 is TGTGCCACCAGTGATTCGGGACTAGCGGGAGATGAGCAGTTCTTC. It specifies CATSDSGLAGDEQFF. The chain carries TRBV24-1 and TRBJ2-1, with TRBD2 matching over 14 bases. This CDR3 is 15 amino acids long. V was clipped by 2 bases and J by 8 bases; unmatched bases: 1. The germline V gene has CDR1 KGHDR and CDR2 SFDVKD.

This rearrangement joins TRBV19 to TRBJ2-3; either TRBD1 or TRBD2 may supply D (6 bases each). Germline values: CDR1 LNHDA, CDR2 SQIVND (reference sequence). The CDR3 is 11 amino acids. Trimming stripped 9 bases from V and 5 bases from J, with 9 bases between. As DNA, the CDR3 is TGTGCCAGCGAGGGGGGAGATACGCAGTATTTT. Its protein product is CASEGGDTQYF.

The chain combines TRBV7-9 with TRBJ2-3; 7 nucleotides match TRBD1. This CDR3 spans 15 amino acids. Germline V gene data show CDR1 as SEHNR and CDR2 as FQNEAQ (reference sequence). J lost 4 bases, V lost 5 bases, and 9 bases had no gene match. The CDR3 DNA reads as TGTGCCAGCAGCGTCTACAGGGGTGGTTCAGATACGCAGTATTTT. Translated, it gives CASSVYRGGSDTQYF.

The V gene is TRBV3-1 (or the pseudogene TRBV3-2), the J gene TRBJ2-7; D is ambiguous. Germline lookup yields CDR1 LGHDT and CDR2 YNNKEL (reference sequence). V shed 0 bases and J shed 3 bases, with 9 bases lying between them. This CDR3 region has 14 residues. CDR3 DNA: TGTGCCAGCAGCCAAGAGCTCCGTTACTACGAGCAGTACTTC. Translating it yields CASSQELRYYEQYF.

The CDR3 coding sequence is TGTGCCAGCAGCTTAGCGGGACAGGGAAATCAGCCCCAGCATTTT. The encoded protein is CASSLAGQGNQPQHF. V and J are TRBV7-2 and TRBJ1-5, with TRBD1 identical over 9 bases. Germline V gene data show CDR1 as SGHTA and CDR2 as FQGNSA. Germline trimming cut 0 bases from V and 4 bases from J; bases unmatched to any gene: 1. This CDR3 has 15 amino acids.

This chain links TRBV10-3 with TRBJ1-1; TRBD1 matches 7 bases. After removal of 3 bases from V and 2 bases from J, the junction contained 6 bases not matched to a gene. This CDR3 is built from 15 residues. Germline V gives CDR1 ENHRY, CDR2 SYGVKD. The CDR3 sequence: CAISDLGTENTEAFF. In DNA form, the CDR3 reads TGTGCCATCAGTGATCTTGGGACAGAAAACACTGAAGCTTTCTTT.